This T cell receptor beta chain was profiled in a study of T cells expressing NK-cell markers. On the study more broadly: Underlying the TCR beta repertoires were sorted CD3+CD56+NKG2C+, CD3+CD56+NKG2C- and CD3+CD56-NKG2C+ T cells.

Each CDR3 protein gets one entry in TCRdb, which reprocessed the 5' RACE reads and gives no DNA. The sample totals roughly 160,000 distinct CDR3 sequences. Note on this clonotype: The antigen is unknown.

The CDR3 has 12 residues. Whole-study findings and limits: Of the CD8+ T cell pool in about six donors, about 1.0-8% was accounted for by dominant NKG2C+ clonotypes.

The V gene is TRBV12-3 or TRBV12-4, the J gene TRBJ1-2; TCRdb lists TRBD1, though no DNA is available to test this call. The TCR originated in a woman between 18 and 70 years old in good health. The sequencing sample was made of blood T cells: a sorted CD56 or NKG2C T cell subset, CD4+ or CD8+ T cells, or bulk PBMC T cells (not recorded which). CDR3 in amino acids: CASRAGINGYTF.